This TCR beta chain was captured in a study of blood T cell repertoires in COVID-19. CDR1 is MGHRA and CDR2 is YSYEKL in the germline V gene. V was shortened by 0 bases and J by 10 bases, with 16 bases between the two germline ends. The length of the CDR3 is 15 residues. This clone was seen a few times. This table comes from immunoSEQ multiplex PCR, and its TCRdb copy is limited to in-frame clones, with some not included. The sample has a few hundred thousand clones, around four fifths seen once. The receptor's source is a woman in her 50s with active or convalescent COVID-19. The chain has TRBV4-1 and TRBJ2-1, with D maybe TRBD2 (5 bases). The sequencing sample was made of peripheral blood. CDR3 DNA sequence: TGCGCCAGCAGCCAAGAGAGATCCGTGGGCGGGGAGCAGTTCTTC. Translating it yields CASSQERSVGGEQFF.